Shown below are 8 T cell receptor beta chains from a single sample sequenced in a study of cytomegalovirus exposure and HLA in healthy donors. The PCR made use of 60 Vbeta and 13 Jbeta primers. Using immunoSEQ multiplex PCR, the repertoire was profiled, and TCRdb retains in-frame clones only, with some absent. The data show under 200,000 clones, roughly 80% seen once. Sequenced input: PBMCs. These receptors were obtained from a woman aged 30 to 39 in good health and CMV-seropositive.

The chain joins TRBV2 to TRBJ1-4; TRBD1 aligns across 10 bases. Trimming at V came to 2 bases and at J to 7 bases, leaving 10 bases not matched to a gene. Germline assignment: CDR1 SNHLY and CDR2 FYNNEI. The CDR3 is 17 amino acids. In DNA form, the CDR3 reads TGTGCCAGCAGTGAACGACAGGGGGCCTTTTCCGGTGAAAAACTGTTTTTT. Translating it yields CASSERQGAFSGEKLFF.

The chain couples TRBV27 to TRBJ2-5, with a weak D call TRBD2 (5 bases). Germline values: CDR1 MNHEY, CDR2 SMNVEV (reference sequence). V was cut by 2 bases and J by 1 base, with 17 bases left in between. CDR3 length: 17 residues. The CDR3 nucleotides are TGTGCCAGCAGTTTAAGACTGTCCTCAGGACTCCAAGAGACCCAGTACTTC. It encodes CASSLRLSSGLQETQYF.

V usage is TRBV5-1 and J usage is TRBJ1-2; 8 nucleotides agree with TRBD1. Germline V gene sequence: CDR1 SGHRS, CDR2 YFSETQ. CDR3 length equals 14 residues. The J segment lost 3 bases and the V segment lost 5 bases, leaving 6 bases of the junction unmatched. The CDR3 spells CASRAGTGDYGYTF. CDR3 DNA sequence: TGCGCCAGCAGGGCCGGGACAGGAGACTATGGCTACACCTTC.

The CDR3 region is CASSVQNMITEAFF. The CDR3 region has the DNA TGTGCCAGCAGTGTTCAAAACATGATAACTGAAGCTTTCTTT. This rearrangement joins TRBV2 to TRBJ1-1; D gene uncertain. Germline V lookup: CDR1 SNHLY, CDR2 FYNNEI. The germline V and J ends were trimmed by 4 bases and 5 bases, with 14 bases remaining between them. The CDR3 extends over 14 amino acids.

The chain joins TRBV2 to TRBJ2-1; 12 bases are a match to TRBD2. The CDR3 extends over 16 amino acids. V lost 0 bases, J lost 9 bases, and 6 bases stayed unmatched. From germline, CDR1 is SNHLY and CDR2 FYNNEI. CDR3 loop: CASSEARASGRAEQFF. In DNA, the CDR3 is TGTGCCAGCAGTGAAGCGCGGGCTAGCGGGAGGGCTGAGCAGTTCTTC.

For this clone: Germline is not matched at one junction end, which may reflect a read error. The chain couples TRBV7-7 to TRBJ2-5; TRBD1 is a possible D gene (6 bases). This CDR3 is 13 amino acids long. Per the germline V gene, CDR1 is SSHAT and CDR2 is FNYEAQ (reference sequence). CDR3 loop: CASSLSGEETQYF. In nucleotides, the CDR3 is TGTGCTAGCAGCTTATCAGGGGAAGAGACCCAGTACTTC. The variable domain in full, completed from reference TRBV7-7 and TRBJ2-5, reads GAGVSQSPRYKVTKRGQDVTLRCDPISSHATLYWYQQALGQGPEFLTYFNYEAQPDKSGLPSDRFSAERPEGSISTLTIQRTEQRDSAMYRCASSLSGEETQYFGPGTRLLVL.

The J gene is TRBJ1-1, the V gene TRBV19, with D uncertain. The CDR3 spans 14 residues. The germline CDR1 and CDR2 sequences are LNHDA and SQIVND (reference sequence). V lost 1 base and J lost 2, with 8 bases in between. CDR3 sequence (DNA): TGTGCCAGTAGTATAGGGTCGGTCAACACTGAAGCTTTCTTT. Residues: CASSIGSVNTEAFF.

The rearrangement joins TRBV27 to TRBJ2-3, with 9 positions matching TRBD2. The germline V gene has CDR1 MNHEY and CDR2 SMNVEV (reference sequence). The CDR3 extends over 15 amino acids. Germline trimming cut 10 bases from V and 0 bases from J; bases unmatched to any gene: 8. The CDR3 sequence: CATQRGDFSTDTQYF. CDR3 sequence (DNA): TGTGCCACCCAGCGGGGGGATTTTAGCACAGATACGCAGTATTTT.